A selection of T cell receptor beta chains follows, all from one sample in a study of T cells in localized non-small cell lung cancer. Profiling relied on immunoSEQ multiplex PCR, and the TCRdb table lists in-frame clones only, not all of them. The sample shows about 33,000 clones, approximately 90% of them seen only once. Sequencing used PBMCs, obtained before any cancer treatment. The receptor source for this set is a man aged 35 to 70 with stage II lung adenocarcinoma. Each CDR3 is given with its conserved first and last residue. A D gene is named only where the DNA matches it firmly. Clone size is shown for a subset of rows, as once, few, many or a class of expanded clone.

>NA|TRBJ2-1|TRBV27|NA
CASSPLQGLNEQFF
TGTGCCAGCAGTCCCCTCCAGGGCCTCAATGAGCAGTTCTTC
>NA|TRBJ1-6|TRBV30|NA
CACRQDSFNSPLHF
TGTGCCTGCCGCCAGGACAGTTTCAATTCACCCCTCCACTTT
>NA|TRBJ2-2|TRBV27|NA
CASSLRNLGGTGELFF
TGTGCCAGCAGTTTAAGGAACCTAGGGGGAACCGGGGAGCTGTTTTTT
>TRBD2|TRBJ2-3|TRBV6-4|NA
CASSDEAGADTQYF
TGTGCCAGCAGTGACGAAGCGGGAGCAGATACGCAGTATTTT
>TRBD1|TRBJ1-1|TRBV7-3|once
CASSRTGNGEAFF
TGTGCCAGCAGCCGGACAGGGAACGGTGAAGCTTTCTTT
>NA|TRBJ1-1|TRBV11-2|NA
CASSIRGATEAFF
TGTGCCAGCAGCATTAGGGGGGCCACTGAAGCTTTCTTT
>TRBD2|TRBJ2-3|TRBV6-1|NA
CASSATSSGAGDTQYF
TGTGCCAGCAGTGCTACATCTAGCGGAGCTGGGGATACGCAGTATTTT
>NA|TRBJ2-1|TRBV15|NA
CATSPMQGVSYNEQFF
TGTGCCACCAGCCCCATGCAGGGAGTCTCCTACAATGAGCAGTTCTTC
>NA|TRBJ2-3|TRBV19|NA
CASSPPGLDGDTQYF
TGTGCCAGTAGTCCTCCGGGACTGGACGGAGATACGCAGTATTTT
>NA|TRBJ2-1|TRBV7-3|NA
CASSATYNNEQFF
TGTGCCAGCAGCGCGACTTATAACAATGAGCAGTTCTTC
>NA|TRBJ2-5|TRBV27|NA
CASSPNSAETQYF
TGTGCCAGCAGTCCCAACTCCGCAGAGACCCAGTACTTC
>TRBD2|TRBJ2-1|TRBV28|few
CASSTGLAGGSVQFF
TGTGCCAGCAGTACGGGACTAGCGGGAGGTAGTGTGCAGTTCTTC
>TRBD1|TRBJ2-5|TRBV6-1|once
CASVNRGKETQYF
TGTGCCAGCGTAAACAGGGGGAAGGAGACCCAGTACTTC
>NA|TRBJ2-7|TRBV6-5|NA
CASSYLDSNEQYF
TGTGCCAGCAGTTACTTGGACAGCAACGAGCAGTACTTC
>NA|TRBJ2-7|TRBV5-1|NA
CASSLAGVGGSYEQYF
TGCGCCAGCAGCTTGGCGGGAGTAGGGGGTTCCTACGAGCAGTACTTC
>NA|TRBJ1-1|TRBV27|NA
CATSPGPGLNTEAFF
TGTGCCACCTCACCCGGTCCGGGCTTGAACACTGAAGCTTTCTTT